A selection of T cell receptor beta chains follows, all from one sample in a study of glioma-infiltrating T cells. TCRdb used MiXCR to reprocess the multiplex PCR reads, holding one entry per CDR3 protein. Here the sample spans fewer than 200,000 distinct CDR3 sequences, 32% being singletons. The material sequenced was glioma tissue, nonneoplastic brain tissue, or PBMCs (not recorded which). Receptors originate from a human donor with low-grade glioma or glioblastoma, undergoing nonglioma brain surgery, or in good health (not recorded which). Each CDR3 is given without its conserved first and last residue. Clone size, where shown, is once, few, many, or a class for clones that have expanded.

j_call: TRBJ1-1
clone_size: many
v_call: TRBV11-2
cdr3_aa: ASNPPVRPNTEAF

j_call: TRBJ2-7
clone_size: many
v_call: TRBV18
cdr3_aa: ASSPRGRSYEQY

j_call: TRBJ2-1
clone_size: NA
v_call: TRBV6-2/TRBV6-3
cdr3_aa: ASSYAKRDRYEQF

j_call: TRBJ2-3
clone_size: many
v_call: TRBV20-1
cdr3_aa: SARGGTQY

j_call: TRBJ1-5
clone_size: many
v_call: TRBV19
cdr3_aa: ASSTGQVFQPQH

j_call: TRBJ2-7
clone_size: many
v_call: TRBV6-2/TRBV6-3
cdr3_aa: ASRGSTSGSWEQY

j_call: TRBJ2-5
clone_size: many
v_call: TRBV7-2
cdr3_aa: ASSLGPSGFQETQY

j_call: TRBJ2-4
clone_size: many
v_call: TRBV20-1
cdr3_aa: SARPQTSGSTKVGIQY

j_call: TRBJ2-6
clone_size: NA
v_call: TRBV13
cdr3_aa: ASSLLFSGANVLT

j_call: TRBJ1-1
clone_size: many
v_call: TRBV7-9
cdr3_aa: ASSLITEAF

j_call: TRBJ2-1
clone_size: many
v_call: TRBV6-5
cdr3_aa: ASSYGLAGFNEQF

j_call: TRBJ1-1
clone_size: many
v_call: TRBV27
cdr3_aa: ASSSPGSAKLVNTEAF

j_call: TRBJ2-7
clone_size: many
v_call: TRBV27
cdr3_aa: ASSFMPTAPTYEQY

j_call: TRBJ1-2
clone_size: many
v_call: TRBV12-3/TRBV12-4
cdr3_aa: ASSLRQGNGYT

j_call: TRBJ2-3
clone_size: few
v_call: TRBV5-1
cdr3_aa: ASRNPVTDTQY

j_call: TRBJ2-1
clone_size: many
v_call: TRBV20-1
cdr3_aa: SARGRKYNEQF

j_call: TRBJ1-5
clone_size: few
v_call: TRBV16
cdr3_aa: ASSQSDLGARNQPQH

j_call: TRBJ2-2
clone_size: NA
v_call: TRBV20-1
cdr3_aa: SARVAAGGVSGGLF

j_call: TRBJ2-3
clone_size: many
v_call: TRBV11-2
cdr3_aa: ASSLSGRASDTQY

j_call: TRBJ1-2
clone_size: many
v_call: TRBV20-1
cdr3_aa: SARGIGGNYGYT

j_call: TRBJ2-1
clone_size: many
v_call: TRBV20-1
cdr3_aa: SARAGYEQF

j_call: TRBJ2-7
clone_size: many
v_call: TRBV6-2/TRBV6-3
cdr3_aa: ASRDTGGDLYEQY

j_call: TRBJ2-5
clone_size: many
v_call: TRBV15
cdr3_aa: ATSRDKSGRETQY

j_call: TRBJ2-7
clone_size: many
v_call: TRBV6-1
cdr3_aa: ASSYEALGGEQY

j_call: TRBJ2-7
clone_size: many
v_call: TRBV7-9
cdr3_aa: ASSLPTSGRTYEQY

j_call: TRBJ2-3
clone_size: NA
v_call: TRBV19
cdr3_aa: ASTPRSPTDTQY

j_call: TRBJ1-4
clone_size: NA
v_call: TRBV29-1
cdr3_aa: SVEAGAPEKLF

j_call: TRBJ2-7
clone_size: many
v_call: TRBV12-3/TRBV12-4
cdr3_aa: ASSPRQEYSYEQY

j_call: TRBJ2-7
clone_size: few
v_call: TRBV7-2
cdr3_aa: ASSRGGSIPITYEQY

j_call: TRBJ1-1
clone_size: many
v_call: TRBV25-1
cdr3_aa: ASSWTGENTEAF

j_call: TRBJ2-7
clone_size: many
v_call: TRBV4-1
cdr3_aa: ASSQGGGTYEQY

j_call: TRBJ2-3
clone_size: many
v_call: TRBV6-1
cdr3_aa: ASQRTDTQY

j_call: TRBJ1-1
clone_size: many
v_call: TRBV28
cdr3_aa: ASSSEDEATEAF

j_call: TRBJ2-7
clone_size: NA
v_call: TRBV10-3
cdr3_aa: AIREGLAYTYEQY

j_call: TRBJ2-5
clone_size: NA
v_call: TRBV18
cdr3_aa: ASSQPSVPGETQY

j_call: TRBJ1-1
clone_size: many
v_call: TRBV18
cdr3_aa: ASLEGTEAF

j_call: TRBJ2-1
clone_size: NA
v_call: TRBV24-1
cdr3_aa: ATRVAGGPNNEQF

j_call: TRBJ1-2
clone_size: many
v_call: TRBV10-3
cdr3_aa: AITPGTGSTGYT

j_call: TRBJ2-1
clone_size: NA
v_call: TRBV9
cdr3_aa: ASSRLLAANEKF

j_call: TRBJ2-2
clone_size: NA
v_call: TRBV7-3
cdr3_aa: ASSPRGSGPRRFGELF

j_call: TRBJ2-1
clone_size: many
v_call: TRBV6-6
cdr3_aa: ANSYSLAGEQF

j_call: TRBJ2-1
clone_size: many
v_call: TRBV11-1
cdr3_aa: ASTPRDGYNEQF